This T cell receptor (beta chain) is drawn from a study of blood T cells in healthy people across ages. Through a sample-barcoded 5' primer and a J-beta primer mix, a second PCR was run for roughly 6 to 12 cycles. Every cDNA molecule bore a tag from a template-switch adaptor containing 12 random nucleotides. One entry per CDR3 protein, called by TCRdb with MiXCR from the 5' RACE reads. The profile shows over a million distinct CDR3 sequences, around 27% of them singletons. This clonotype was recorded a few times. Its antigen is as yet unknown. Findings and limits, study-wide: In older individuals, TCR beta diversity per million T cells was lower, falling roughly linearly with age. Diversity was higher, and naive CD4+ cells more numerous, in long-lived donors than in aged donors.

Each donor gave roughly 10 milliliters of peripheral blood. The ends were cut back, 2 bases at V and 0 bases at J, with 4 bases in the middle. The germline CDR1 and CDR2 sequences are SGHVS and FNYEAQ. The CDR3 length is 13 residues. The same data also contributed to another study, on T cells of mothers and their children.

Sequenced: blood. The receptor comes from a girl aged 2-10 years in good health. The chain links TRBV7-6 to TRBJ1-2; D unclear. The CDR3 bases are TGTGCCAGCAGCTTACAAACTAACTATGGCTACACCTTC. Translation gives CASSLQTNYGYTF.